The T cell receptor beta chain described here comes from a study of cytomegalovirus exposure and HLA in healthy donors. Study context: The Caucasian-associated ancestry cluster contained 81% of the 398 genotyped donors. The study's findings and limits: As a later analysis showed, a missense DCLRE1C variant was linked to trimming of TCR beta V- and J-genes. The study listed 150 to 200 cytomegalovirus-associated TCR beta chains. The records held CMV serostatus as the only immune exposure information.

On this clone itself: Its antigen is unknown.

Researchers ran the PCR with 60 Vbeta and 13 Jbeta primers. Profiled with immunoSEQ multiplex PCR; TCRdb holds only in-frame clones, not every one. The table lists tens of thousands of clones. This CDR3 is 14 amino acids long. The trim removed 6 bases at V and 4 bases at J, leaving 6 bases unmatched. Germline V CDR1 and CDR2: LNHDA, SQIVND (reference sequence). This clonotype originated in a woman aged 40 to 49 in good health and CMV-seronegative. The chain is built from TRBV19 and TRBJ2-5; 9 bases are a match to TRBD1. The sequencing input was PBMCs. The CDR3 is CASSRQGELETQYF. CDR3 nucleotides: TGTGCCAGTAGCCGACAGGGGGAACTAGAGACCCAGTACTTC. The whole variable domain, remainder taken from reference TRBV19 and TRBJ2-5, is DGGITQSPKYLFRKEGQNVTLSCEQNLNHDAMYWYRQDPGQGLRLIYYSQIVNDFQKGDIAEGYSVSREKKESFPLTVTSAQKNPTAFYLCASSRQGELETQYFGPGTRLLVL.